This is a list of T cell receptor beta chains from one sample in a study of CD4 and CD8 cells across lung adenocarcinoma regions. Using its own MiXCR run on the PCR reads, TCRdb lists one record per CDR3 protein. The repertoire holds approximately 10,000 distinct CDR3 sequences, with approximately 50% as singletons. The specimen sequenced was CD8+ T cells from the margin of a lung tumor. Receptors were obtained from a male donor with lung adenocarcinoma. The CD4 and CD8 labels of this study may be unreliable. The CDR3 runs from the conserved cysteine through the conserved F or W. The order of the fields is V gene, clone size, D gene, J gene, CDR3 DNA, CDR3 protein. D genes are given only for firm matches. Only some rows state a clone size, as once, few, many or a class for expanded clones.

>TRBV27|many|.|TRBJ2-5
TGTGCCAGCACCCGAATAGGGGGAGCCACCCAGTACTTC
CASTRIGGATQYF
>TRBV27|.|.|TRBJ2-1
TGTGCCAGCAGTTGGATACGGAGTTACAATGAGCAGTTCTTC
CASSWIRSYNEQFF
>TRBV6-1|.|.|TRBJ2-5
TGTGCCAGCATGCCAGGGTGGCGCGGTCGGGAGACCCAGTACTTC
CASMPGWRGRETQYF
>TRBV6-5|many|TRBD2|TRBJ2-1
TGTGCCAGCAGTTACGGAGCGGGATCCTCCAATGAGCAGTTCTTC
CASSYGAGSSNEQFF
>TRBV10-1|medium-sized|TRBD1|TRBJ2-3
TGCGCCAGCAGTGACTATCAGGGGGCTGCGGATACGCAGTATTTT
CASSDYQGAADTQYF
>TRBV6-1|.|TRBD1|TRBJ2-7
TGTGCCAGCAGTGATTTCAGGACAGGGGTCTACGAGCAGTACTTC
CASSDFRTGVYEQYF
>TRBV6-1|once|.|TRBJ2-1
TGTGCCAGCGGAACATCCGACCACTACAATGAGCAGTTCTTC
CASGTSDHYNEQFF
>TRBV7-2|.|TRBD2|TRBJ2-1
TGTGCCAGCAGCCCGTATAGCGGGAGCAAAGATGCGCAGTTTTTT
CASSPYSGSKDAQFF
>TRBV6-1|.|.|TRBJ2-7
TGTGCCAGCAGTGGCCCGCGGACTGTCGGCACCAATGCGCAGTACTTC
CASSGPRTVGTNAQYF
>TRBV18|.|TRBD1|TRBJ2-1
TGTGCCAGCTCACCGGACAGGGAGACTTGGTTCTTC
CASSPDRETWFF
>TRBV12-3/TRBV12-4|.|.|TRBJ2-7
TGTGCCAGCCCTCTTCGTCGAGGGGGGGGGATCGAGCAGTACTTC
CASPLRRGGGIEQYF
>TRBV6-1|.|.|TRBJ2-2
TGTGCCAGCAGGACGAACACCGGGGAGCTGTTTTTT
CASRTNTGELFF
>TRBV6-1|.|TRBD2|TRBJ2-7
TGTGCCAGCAGTGAAGCGCTGGACGGGGGGTACGAGCAGTACTTC
CASSEALDGGYEQYF
>TRBV10-3|.|.|TRBJ2-5
TGTGCGGGGAACGGGGGCGGTGACAAAGAGACTCAGTACTTC
CAGNGGGDKETQYF
>TRBV7-9|few|TRBD2|TRBJ2-3
TGTGCCAGCAGCCTCTCGGCGGGAGGGCACACAGATACGCAGTATTTT
CASSLSAGGHTDTQYF
>TRBV6-1|.|TRBD1|TRBJ2-2
TGTGCCAGCAACAGGGGCGGTACCGGGGCGCAGTTTTTT
CASNRGGTGAQFF
>TRBV6-1|.|.|TRBJ2-1
TGTGCCAGCAGTACCCAAGGGGATGAGCAGTTCTTC
CASSTQGDEQFF